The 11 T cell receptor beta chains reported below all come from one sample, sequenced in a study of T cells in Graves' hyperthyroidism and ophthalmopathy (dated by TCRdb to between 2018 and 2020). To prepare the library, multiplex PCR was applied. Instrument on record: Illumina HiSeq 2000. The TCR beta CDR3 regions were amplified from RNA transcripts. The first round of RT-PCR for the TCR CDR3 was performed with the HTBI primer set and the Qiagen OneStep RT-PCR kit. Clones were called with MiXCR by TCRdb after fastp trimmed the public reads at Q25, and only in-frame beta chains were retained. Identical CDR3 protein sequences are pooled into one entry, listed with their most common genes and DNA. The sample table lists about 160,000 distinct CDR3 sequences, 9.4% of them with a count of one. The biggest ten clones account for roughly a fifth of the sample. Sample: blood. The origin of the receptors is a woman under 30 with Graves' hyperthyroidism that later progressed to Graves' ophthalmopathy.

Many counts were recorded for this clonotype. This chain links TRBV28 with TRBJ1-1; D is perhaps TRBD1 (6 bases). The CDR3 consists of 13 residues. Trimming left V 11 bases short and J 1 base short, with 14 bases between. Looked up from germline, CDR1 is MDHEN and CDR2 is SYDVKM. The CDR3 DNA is TGTGCCGCCACAGGGCGGCCGAACACTGAAGCTTTCTTT. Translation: CAATGRPNTEAFF.

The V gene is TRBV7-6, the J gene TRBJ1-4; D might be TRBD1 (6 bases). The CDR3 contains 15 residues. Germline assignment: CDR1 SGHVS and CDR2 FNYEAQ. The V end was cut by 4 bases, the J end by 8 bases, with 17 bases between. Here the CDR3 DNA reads TGTGCCAGCAGCTCACAACCGGACAGCCAAGAAAAACTGTTTTTT. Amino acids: CASSSQPDSQEKLFF.

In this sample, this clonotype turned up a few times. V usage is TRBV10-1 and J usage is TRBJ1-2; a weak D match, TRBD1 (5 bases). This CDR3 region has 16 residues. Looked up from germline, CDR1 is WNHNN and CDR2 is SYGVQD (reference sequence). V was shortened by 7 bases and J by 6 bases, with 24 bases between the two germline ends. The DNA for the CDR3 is TGCGCCAGCATCAACCTTCATCACCGGGACCTGAATGGCTACACCTTC. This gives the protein CASINLHHRDLNGYTF.

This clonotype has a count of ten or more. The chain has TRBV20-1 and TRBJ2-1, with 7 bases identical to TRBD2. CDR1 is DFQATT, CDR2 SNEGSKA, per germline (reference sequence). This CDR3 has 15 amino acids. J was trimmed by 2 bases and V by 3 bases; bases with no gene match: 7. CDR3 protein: CSASNRDYPYNEQFF. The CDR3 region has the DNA TGCAGTGCTAGCAACCGGGACTACCCCTACAATGAGCAGTTCTTC.

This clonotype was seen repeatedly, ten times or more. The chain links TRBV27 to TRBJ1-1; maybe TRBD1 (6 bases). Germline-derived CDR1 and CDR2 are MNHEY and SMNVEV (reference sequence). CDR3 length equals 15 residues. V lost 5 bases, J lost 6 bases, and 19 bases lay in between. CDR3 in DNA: TGTGCCAGCAGTGGCACCCCAGGGGTGCGGGCTGAAGCTTTCTTT. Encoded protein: CASSGTPGVRAEAFF.

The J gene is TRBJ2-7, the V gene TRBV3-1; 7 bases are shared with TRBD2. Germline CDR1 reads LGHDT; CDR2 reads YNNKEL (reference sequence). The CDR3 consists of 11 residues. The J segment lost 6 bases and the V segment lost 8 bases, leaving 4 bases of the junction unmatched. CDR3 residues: CASGGGIEQYF. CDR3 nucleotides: TGTGCCAGCGGGGGGGGGATCGAGCAGTACTTC.

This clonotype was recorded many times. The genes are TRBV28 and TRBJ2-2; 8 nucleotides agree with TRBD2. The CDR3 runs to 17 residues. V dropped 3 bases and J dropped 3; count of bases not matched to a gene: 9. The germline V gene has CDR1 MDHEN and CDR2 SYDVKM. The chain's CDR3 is CASSFGPGGAYTGELFF. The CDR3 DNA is TGTGCCAGCAGTTTTGGGCCCGGGGGGGCCTACACCGGGGAGCTGTTTTTT.

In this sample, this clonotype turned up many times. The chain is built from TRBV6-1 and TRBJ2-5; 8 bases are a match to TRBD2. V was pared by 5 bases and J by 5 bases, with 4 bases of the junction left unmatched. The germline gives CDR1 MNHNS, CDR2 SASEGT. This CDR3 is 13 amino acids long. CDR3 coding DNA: TGTGCCAGCAGTTGGTCGGGGGGGGAGACCCAGTACTTC. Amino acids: CASSWSGGETQYF.

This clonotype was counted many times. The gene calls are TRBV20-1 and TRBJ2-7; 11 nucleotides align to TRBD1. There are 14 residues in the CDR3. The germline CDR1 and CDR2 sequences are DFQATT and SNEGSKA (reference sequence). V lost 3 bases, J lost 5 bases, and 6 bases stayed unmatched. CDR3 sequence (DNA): TGCAGTGCTAGGGGCGGACAGGGGGCTAACGAGCAGTACTTC. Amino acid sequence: CSARGGQGANEQYF.

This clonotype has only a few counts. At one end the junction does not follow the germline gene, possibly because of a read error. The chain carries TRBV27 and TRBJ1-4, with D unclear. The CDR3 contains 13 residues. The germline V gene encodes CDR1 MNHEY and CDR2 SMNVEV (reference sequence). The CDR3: CASSDTPNEKLVF. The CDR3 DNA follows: TGTGCCAGCAGTGATACGCCTAATGAAAAACTGGTTTTT.

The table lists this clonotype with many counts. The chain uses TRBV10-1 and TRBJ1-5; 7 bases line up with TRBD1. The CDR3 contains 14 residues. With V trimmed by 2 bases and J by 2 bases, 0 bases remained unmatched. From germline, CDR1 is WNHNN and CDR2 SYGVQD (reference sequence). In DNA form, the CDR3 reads TGCGCCAGCAGTGAGGGGACAGGCAATCAGCCCCAGCATTTT. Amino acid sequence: CASSEGTGNQPQHF.